Listed below are T cell receptor beta chains from one sample, sequenced in a study of CD8+CD57+ T cells in acquired aplastic anemia. TCRdb called the reads again in MiXCR, with one record for every CDR3 protein. Altogether about 210,000 distinct CDR3 sequences are present, 30% to 40% being singletons, with the ten largest covering around 1.1%. Sequenced material: sorted CD4+, CD8+, or CD8+CD57+ T cells (not recorded which) from PBMCs. The receptors were gathered from a human donor in good health, serving as a control. Both conserved end residues are part of each CDR3. Each record gives: V gene, clone size, J gene, D gene, CDR3 protein, CDR3 DNA. D genes are given only for firm matches. Clone sizes are given selectively: once, few, many, or a class where the clone is expanded.

v_gene: TRBV4-1; abundance: many; j_gene: TRBJ1-2; d_gene: TRBD1; CDR3aa: CASSHRDRGDRYTF; CDR3nt: TGCGCCAGCAGCCACAGAGACAGGGGGGATCGCTACACCTTC
v_gene: TRBV27; abundance: -; j_gene: TRBJ1-2; d_gene: TRBD1; CDR3aa: CASRTYRGPYGYTF; CDR3nt: TGTGCCAGCAGGACCTACAGGGGGCCCTATGGCTACACCTTC
v_gene: TRBV25-1; abundance: -; j_gene: TRBJ1-5; d_gene: TRBD1; CDR3aa: CASSECLATGGGDQPQHF; CDR3nt: TGTGCCAGCAGTGAATGCCTCGCGACAGGGGGCGGGGATCAGCCCCAGCATTTT
v_gene: TRBV7-8; abundance: many; j_gene: TRBJ2-3; d_gene: -; CDR3aa: CASSLTRDTQYF; CDR3nt: TGTGCCAGCAGCTTGACCCGGGATACGCAGTATTTT
v_gene: TRBV24-1; abundance: many; j_gene: TRBJ2-1; d_gene: TRBD2; CDR3aa: CATSDATSGSFSEQFF; CDR3nt: TGTGCCACCAGTGACGCTACTAGCGGGAGCTTTAGTGAGCAGTTCTTC
v_gene: TRBV12-3/TRBV12-4; abundance: many; j_gene: TRBJ1-2; d_gene: TRBD1; CDR3aa: CASSQPDRVANYGYTF; CDR3nt: TGTGCCAGCAGCCAACCAGACAGGGTTGCTAACTATGGCTACACCTTC
v_gene: TRBV20-1; abundance: few; j_gene: TRBJ2-2; d_gene: -; CDR3aa: CSARSGTAGGYTGELFF; CDR3nt: TGCAGTGCTAGATCAGGGACAGCCGGGGGTTATACCGGGGAGCTGTTTTTT
v_gene: TRBV9; abundance: -; j_gene: TRBJ1-5; d_gene: TRBD1; CDR3aa: CASGDSHQPQHF; CDR3nt: TGTGCCAGCGGGGACAGTCATCAGCCCCAGCATTTT
v_gene: TRBV20-1; abundance: many; j_gene: TRBJ1-2; d_gene: -; CDR3aa: CSAQTGDYGYTF; CDR3nt: TGCAGTGCTCAGACCGGGGACTATGGCTACACCTTC
v_gene: TRBV2; abundance: -; j_gene: TRBJ2-3; d_gene: TRBD1; CDR3aa: CASSMGQGADTQYF; CDR3nt: TGTGCCAGCAGCATGGGACAGGGGGCAGATACGCAGTATTTT
v_gene: TRBV24-1; abundance: many; j_gene: TRBJ1-2; d_gene: -; CDR3aa: CATSDYSYGYTF; CDR3nt: TGTGCCACCAGTGATTACAGCTATGGCTACACCTTC
v_gene: TRBV12-3/TRBV12-4; abundance: many; j_gene: TRBJ1-2; d_gene: TRBD1; CDR3aa: CASSEGQGVSGYTF; CDR3nt: TGTGCCAGCAGTGAGGGACAGGGGGTCAGTGGCTACACCTTC
v_gene: TRBV19; abundance: many; j_gene: TRBJ1-1; d_gene: TRBD1; CDR3aa: CASSTPGGVGYEGVAFF; CDR3nt: TGTGCCAGTAGTACTCCAGGGGGCGTGGGGTATGAAGGAGTAGCTTTCTTT
v_gene: TRBV25-1; abundance: -; j_gene: TRBJ2-1; d_gene: TRBD2; CDR3aa: CASSGTGTSSYNEQFF; CDR3nt: TGTGCCAGCAGTGGAACCGGGACTAGCTCCTACAATGAGCAGTTCTTC
v_gene: TRBV7-7; abundance: many; j_gene: TRBJ2-3; d_gene: -; CDR3aa: CASSAQSTDTQYF; CDR3nt: TGTGCCAGCAGCGCCCAAAGCACAGATACGCAGTATTTT
v_gene: TRBV24-1; abundance: many; j_gene: TRBJ2-1; d_gene: -; CDR3aa: CATSDSRGAMNEQFF; CDR3nt: TGTGCCACCAGTGATAGCAGAGGAGCCATGAATGAGCAGTTCTTC
v_gene: TRBV25-1; abundance: -; j_gene: TRBJ2-1; d_gene: -; CDR3aa: CASSPQVTYNEQFF; CDR3nt: TGTGCCAGCTCACCACAGGTCACCTACAATGAGCAGTTCTTC
v_gene: TRBV25-1; abundance: many; j_gene: TRBJ2-7; d_gene: TRBD1; CDR3aa: CASSGPRTGQTYEQYF; CDR3nt: TGTGCCAGCAGTGGCCCCCGGACAGGGCAAACCTACGAGCAGTACTTC
v_gene: TRBV25-1; abundance: -; j_gene: TRBJ1-4; d_gene: -; CDR3aa: CASTSDKSVNEKLFF; CDR3nt: TGTGCCAGCACCTCGGACAAGAGTGTGAATGAAAAACTGTTTTTT
v_gene: TRBV6-5; abundance: -; j_gene: TRBJ1-3; d_gene: -; CDR3aa: CASSYPWTAGNTIYF; CDR3nt: TGTGCCAGCAGTTACCCATGGACAGCCGGAAACACCATATATTTT
v_gene: TRBV12-3/TRBV12-4; abundance: -; j_gene: TRBJ2-7; d_gene: -; CDR3aa: CAGSPTLGQQYF; CDR3nt: TGTGCCGGCAGTCCTACCTTGGGACAGCAGTACTTC
v_gene: TRBV11-2; abundance: -; j_gene: TRBJ1-6; d_gene: TRBD1; CDR3aa: CASSLDLGGQGARNSPLHF; CDR3nt: TGTGCCAGCAGCTTAGATCTCGGGGGACAGGGAGCGCGTAATTCACCCCTCCACTTT
v_gene: TRBV19; abundance: many; j_gene: TRBJ2-7; d_gene: TRBD1; CDR3aa: CASSISGTGAYEQYF; CDR3nt: TGTGCCAGTAGTATATCGGGGACAGGGGCCTACGAGCAGTACTTC
v_gene: TRBV30; abundance: -; j_gene: TRBJ1-1; d_gene: -; CDR3aa: CAWSVRQVYTEAFF; CDR3nt: TGTGCCTGGAGTGTACGACAGGTATACACTGAAGCTTTCTTT
v_gene: TRBV5-1; abundance: many; j_gene: TRBJ2-7; d_gene: -; CDR3aa: CASSLGQVPSYEQYF; CDR3nt: TGCGCCAGCAGCTTGGGACAGGTGCCTTCCTACGAGCAGTACTTC
v_gene: TRBV6-5; abundance: many; j_gene: TRBJ1-3; d_gene: -; CDR3aa: CASSYFDTVSGNTIYF; CDR3nt: TGTGCCAGCAGTTACTTCGACACTGTCTCCGGAAACACCATATATTTT
v_gene: TRBV14; abundance: -; j_gene: TRBJ1-1; d_gene: -; CDR3aa: CASSQIVGREAIVAEAFF; CDR3nt: TGTGCCAGCAGCCAAATCGTGGGCCGGGAGGCCATCGTTGCTGAAGCTTTCTTT
v_gene: TRBV25-1; abundance: many; j_gene: TRBJ2-2; d_gene: -; CDR3aa: CASSKGGTGELFF; CDR3nt: TGTGCCAGCAGCAAAGGCGGCACCGGGGAGCTGTTTTTT
v_gene: TRBV6-1; abundance: many; j_gene: TRBJ2-1; d_gene: -; CDR3aa: CASSDVAADYNEQFF; CDR3nt: TGTGCCAGCAGTGACGTAGCGGCGGATTACAATGAGCAGTTCTTC
v_gene: TRBV5-4; abundance: many; j_gene: TRBJ2-5; d_gene: TRBD2; CDR3aa: CASSLGPAGEGETQYF; CDR3nt: TGTGCCAGCAGCTTGGGGCCAGCGGGAGAGGGGGAGACCCAGTACTTC
v_gene: TRBV3-1; abundance: many; j_gene: TRBJ1-2; d_gene: -; CDR3aa: CASSPGGGNYGYTF; CDR3nt: TGTGCCAGCAGCCCAGGAGGAGGGAATTATGGCTACACCTTC
v_gene: TRBV7-3; abundance: few; j_gene: TRBJ1-1; d_gene: -; CDR3aa: CASSLIPMNTEASF; CDR3nt: TGTGCCAGCAGCTTAATACCTATGAACACTGAAGCTTCCTTT
v_gene: TRBV10-3; abundance: many; j_gene: TRBJ2-3; d_gene: TRBD1; CDR3aa: CAITSGQGAADTQYF; CDR3nt: TGTGCCATCACCTCGGGACAGGGGGCTGCAGATACGCAGTATTTT
v_gene: TRBV2; abundance: many; j_gene: TRBJ1-2; d_gene: TRBD1; CDR3aa: CASTSRQGNYGYTF; CDR3nt: TGTGCCAGCACCTCCCGACAGGGTAACTATGGCTACACCTTC
v_gene: TRBV9; abundance: many; j_gene: TRBJ1-1; d_gene: -; CDR3aa: CASSLTEASNTEAFF; CDR3nt: TGTGCCAGCAGTTTGACAGAAGCATCGAACACTGAAGCTTTCTTT
v_gene: TRBV7-8; abundance: few; j_gene: TRBJ1-1; d_gene: -; CDR3aa: CASGFTVNTEAFF; CDR3nt: TGTGCCAGCGGCTTTACGGTGAACACTGAAGCTTTCTTT
v_gene: TRBV5-1; abundance: many; j_gene: TRBJ2-7; d_gene: TRBD1; CDR3aa: CASSLTGTGLSYEQYF; CDR3nt: TGCGCCAGCAGCTTGACAGGGACAGGACTTTCCTACGAGCAGTACTTC
v_gene: TRBV7-7; abundance: -; j_gene: TRBJ2-1; d_gene: -; CDR3aa: CASSSTLDNEQFF; CDR3nt: TGTGCCAGCAGCTCCACTTTGGACAATGAGCAGTTCTTC
v_gene: TRBV7-9; abundance: few; j_gene: TRBJ1-3; d_gene: -; CDR3aa: CASSLRGYPGNTIYF; CDR3nt: TGTGCCAGCAGCTTACGGGGGTACCCTGGAAACACCATATATTTT
v_gene: TRBV29-1; abundance: few; j_gene: TRBJ2-3; d_gene: TRBD2; CDR3aa: CSARTSGGDTQYF; CDR3nt: TGCAGCGCACGGACTAGCGGGGGGGATACGCAGTATTTT
v_gene: TRBV19; abundance: many; j_gene: TRBJ1-2; d_gene: -; CDR3aa: CASSMTGNYGYTF; CDR3nt: TGTGCCAGTAGTATGACGGGCAACTATGGCTACACCTTC
v_gene: TRBV4-1; abundance: -; j_gene: TRBJ1-1; d_gene: -; CDR3aa: CASSQVSSVLNTEAFF; CDR3nt: TGCGCCAGCAGCCAGGTCTCTAGTGTTCTGAACACTGAAGCTTTCTTT
v_gene: TRBV20-1; abundance: many; j_gene: TRBJ1-4; d_gene: -; CDR3aa: CSARASGSLNEKLFF; CDR3nt: TGCAGTGCTAGAGCCTCAGGGAGCCTTAATGAAAAACTGTTTTTT
v_gene: TRBV5-1; abundance: many; j_gene: TRBJ2-5; d_gene: -; CDR3aa: CASSSDGQETQYF; CDR3nt: TGCGCCAGCAGCTCCGATGGGCAAGAGACCCAGTACTTC
v_gene: TRBV7-9; abundance: many; j_gene: TRBJ1-6; d_gene: TRBD1; CDR3aa: CASSPRGRGQHPSPLHF; CDR3nt: TGTGCCAGCAGCCCCAGGGGGAGAGGGCAGCACCCTTCACCCCTCCACTTT
v_gene: TRBV29-1; abundance: many; j_gene: TRBJ1-4; d_gene: -; CDR3aa: CSVEEIGGGDEKLFF; CDR3nt: TGCAGCGTTGAAGAAATAGGGGGAGGGGATGAAAAACTGTTTTTT
v_gene: TRBV29-1; abundance: -; j_gene: TRBJ1-2; d_gene: -; CDR3aa: CSVRTEGYGYTF; CDR3nt: TGCAGCGTAAGGACAGAGGGCTATGGCTACACCTTC
v_gene: TRBV4-1; abundance: -; j_gene: TRBJ1-1; d_gene: -; CDR3aa: CASSQAQDGNTEAFF; CDR3nt: TGCGCCAGCAGCCAGGCTCAGGACGGGAACACTGAAGCTTTCTTT
v_gene: TRBV19; abundance: many; j_gene: TRBJ1-3; d_gene: -; CDR3aa: CASSRRQRPDSGNTIYF; CDR3nt: TGTGCCAGTAGTAGGAGACAGCGCCCGGACTCTGGAAACACCATATATTTT
v_gene: TRBV24-1; abundance: -; j_gene: TRBJ2-7; d_gene: -; CDR3aa: CATSGGGAYEQYF; CDR3nt: TGTGCCACCAGTGGCGGGGGCGCCTACGAGCAGTACTTC
v_gene: TRBV20-1; abundance: many; j_gene: TRBJ1-1; d_gene: -; CDR3aa: CSARTDGTEAFF; CDR3nt: TGCAGTGCAAGGACAGACGGAACTGAAGCTTTCTTT